This T cell receptor beta chain came from a study of type 1 and type 2 diabetes patients. About this clonotype itself: The junction and the germline gene differ at one end; a read error may be behind it.

PCR was run on genomic DNA. The TCR beta CDR3 region was amplified using 30 forward and 13 reverse primers. TCRdb re-derived calls from the multiplex PCR reads in MiXCR, one entry per CDR3 protein. The top ten hold approximately 14% of the sample, which has a few hundred thousand distinct CDR3 sequences, more than 45% seen once. The germline CDR1 and CDR2 sequences are ENHRY and SYGVKD. CDR3 length equals 14 residues. This chain uses TRBV10-3 with TRBJ2-7; no clear D. The clonotype originates from a man aged 18 to 30 with type 2 diabetes. The source material was peripheral blood mononuclear cells (PBMCs). The CDR3 is CASSYSDGAYEQYF. The DNA for the CDR3 is TGTGCCAGCAGTTACTCCGACGGAGCCTACGAGCAGTACTTC.